The 24 T cell receptor beta chains below all came from one sample that was sequenced in a study of T cell responses to AZD1222 COVID-19 vaccine. Clones were sequenced by immunoSEQ multiplex PCR, and TCRdb holds only the in-frame ones, with some missing. This sample has fewer than 110,000 clones; roughly 90% occur once, and the top ten carry roughly 7%. The input for sequencing was peripheral blood, taken on day 0 of AZD1222 vaccination. Every receptor here comes from an adult in good health.

The CDR3 DNA follows: TGCGCCAGCAGCCAAGCATACACTTATAGCAATCAGCCCCAGCATTTT. It codes for CASSQAYTYSNQPQHF. The V and J genes are TRBV4-3 and TRBJ1-5; no firm D call. Deletions cut 1 base from V and 0 bases from J, with 10 bases between. The CDR3 runs 16 residues. Germline V gene sequence: CDR1 LGHNA, CDR2 YSLEER.

The V call is TRBV24-1, the J call TRBJ2-4; 8 bases agree with TRBD1. J was trimmed by 4 bases and V by 3 bases; bases with no gene match: 1. This CDR3 has 14 residues. CDR1 and CDR2 from the germline V gene are KGHDR and SFDVKD. The CDR3 reads CATSDGQGKNIQYF. CDR3 DNA: TGTGCCACCAGTGATGGACAGGGAAAAAACATTCAGTACTTC.

The V and J genes are TRBV19 and TRBJ1-2; tentatively, D is TRBD1 (5 bases). Trimming removed 8 bases at V and 7 bases at J, with 14 bases between. The CDR3 consists of 12 residues. The germline CDR1 and CDR2 sequences are LNHDA and SQIVND (reference sequence). The CDR3 here is CASAIRGGGYTF. Written as DNA, the CDR3 is TGTGCCAGTGCAATTCGTGGGGGTGGCTACACCTTC.

The V and J genes are TRBV6-6 and TRBJ1-2; perhaps TRBD1 as D (5 bases). Germline V gives CDR1 MNHNY, CDR2 SVGAGI (reference sequence). This CDR3 is 14 amino acids long. V was pared by 7 bases and J by 3 bases, with 15 bases between. In DNA, the CDR3 is TGTGCCAGCACCCCGGGACCTGATCACTATGGCTACACCTTC. It codes for CASTPGPDHYGYTF.

J is TRBJ1-1 and V is TRBV6-4; perhaps TRBD1 as D (5 bases). Trimming pared 6 bases from V and 2 bases from J, leaving 10 bases between. Per germline, CDR1 MRHNA and CDR2 SNTAGT. The CDR3 loop spans 13 amino acids. CDR3 nucleotide sequence: TGTGCCAGCAGCGCCGACAGAAACACTGAAGCTTTCTTT. Translated: CASSADRNTEAFF.

This sequence joins TRBV7-2 and TRBJ1-1, with 8 bases identical to TRBD1. The V and J ends lost 1 base and 6 bases, in that order; junction bases with no gene match: 7. This CDR3 has 15 residues. Germline CDR1 and CDR2: SGHTA and FQGNSA. The CDR3 spells CASSLDQGAAAEAFF. The CDR3 DNA follows: TGTGCCAGCAGCTTAGATCAGGGGGCCGCTGCTGAAGCTTTCTTT.

The V gene is TRBV2, the J gene TRBJ2-5; a possible D gene is TRBD2 (7 bases). CDR1 and CDR2 from the germline V gene are SNHLY and FYNNEI. This CDR3 region has 11 residues. Trimming removed 8 bases at V and 5 bases at J, with 9 bases between. CDR3 coding DNA: TGTGCCAGCCGGGGGGCTGAGACCCAGTACTTC. It yields the protein CASRGAETQYF.

This rearrangement joins TRBV12-5 to TRBJ1-3; D may be TRBD1 (6 bases). The CDR3 runs to 16 residues. The germline gives CDR1 LGHNT, CDR2 FRNRAP. V lost 1 base to trimming and J lost 2 bases, with 12 bases between them. CDR3 protein: CASGLDPHRAGNTIYF. CDR3 nucleotides: TGTGCTAGTGGTTTGGACCCTCACAGGGCTGGAAACACCATATATTTT.

The rearrangement uses TRBV14 and TRBJ2-7; no clear D gene. V lost 4 bases and J lost 1, with 14 bases in between. Per germline, CDR1 SGHDN and CDR2 FVKESK. This CDR3 has 15 residues. The chain's CDR3 is CASSLFDQPSYEQYF. The CDR3 coding sequence is TGTGCCAGCAGCCTTTTTGACCAGCCATCCTACGAGCAGTACTTC.

The chain is built from TRBV27 and TRBJ2-1; D is unclear. The CDR3 runs to 12 residues. V gave up 4 bases and J gave up 4 bases, with 5 bases separating them. Germline V gives CDR1 MNHEY, CDR2 SMNVEV (reference sequence). For the CDR3, the DNA is TGTGCCAGCAGTTATGATTACAATGAGCAGTTCTTC. It translates to CASSYDYNEQFF.

The V and J genes are TRBV27 and TRBJ2-3; D not resolved. This CDR3 is 15 amino acids long. The germline V gene has CDR1 MNHEY and CDR2 SMNVEV (reference sequence). V lost 3 bases and J 4 bases, leaving 14 bases between the germline ends. CDR3 protein: CASSLIASFADTQYF. The CDR3 DNA follows: TGTGCCAGCAGTTTGATAGCTTCGTTTGCAGATACGCAGTATTTT.

The V gene is TRBV5-1, the J gene TRBJ1-3, with D possibly being TRBD1 (6 bases). The V gene lost 2 bases and the J gene lost 4 bases, with 13 bases spanning the gap. This CDR3 has 15 residues. CDR1 is SGHRS and CDR2 is YFSETQ in the germline V gene. CDR3 bases: TGCGCCAGCAGCTTACTCATCGGGACAGGAAACACCATATATTTT. This gives the protein CASSLLIGTGNTIYF.

This chain joins TRBV7-2 and TRBJ2-7; unclear D gene. CDR1 and CDR2 from the germline V gene are SGHTA and FQGNSA. Trimming shortened V by 3 bases and J by 2 bases, and 8 bases separated the two germline ends. CDR3 length equals 13 residues. The DNA for the CDR3 is TGTGCCAGCAGCTTCTCGATAACCTACGAGCAGTACTTC. This gives the protein CASSFSITYEQYF. The full variable domain, completed using reference TRBV7-2 and TRBJ2-7, is GAGVSQSPSNKVTEKGKDVELRCDPISGHTALYWYRQSLGQGLEFLIYFQGNSAPDKSGLPSDRFSAERTGGSVSTLTIQRTQQEDSAVYLCASSFSITYEQYFGPGTRLTVT.

Only one count was recorded for this clone. One junction end does not reproduce the germline sequence, and a read error may be involved. This rearrangement joins TRBV27 to TRBJ1-2, with a possible D match to TRBD1 (6 bases). The germline V gene has CDR1 MNHEY and CDR2 SMNVEV (reference sequence). CDR3 length equals 14 residues. In nucleotides, the CDR3 is TGTGCCAGTAGTTGGACAGCTCATAACTATGGCTACACCTTC. Translating gives CASSWTAHNYGYTF.

V and J are TRBV7-3 and TRBJ2-1; D possibly corresponds to TRBD1 (5 bases). Germline CDR1 reads SGHTA; CDR2 reads FQGTGA. V gave up 0 bases and J gave up 4 bases, with 10 bases separating them. This CDR3 region has 15 residues. Here the CDR3 DNA reads TGTGCCAGCAGCTTAACAGGGGAAGGGTACAATGAGCAGTTCTTC. This codes for CASSLTGEGYNEQFF.

The chain recombines TRBV15 with TRBJ2-7; D perhaps matches TRBD1 (6 bases). The V end was cut by 0 bases, the J end by 3 bases, with 12 bases between. This CDR3 has 15 amino acids. The germline gives CDR1 LNHNV, CDR2 YYDKDF (reference sequence). The CDR3 protein is CATSRDQGPNYEQYF. In DNA, the CDR3 is TGTGCCACCAGCAGAGATCAGGGGCCCAACTACGAGCAGTACTTC.

This chain uses TRBV2 with TRBJ2-5, with a tentative D call TRBD2 (6 bases). V lost 8 bases to trimming and J lost 2 bases, with 12 bases between them. Germline V gives CDR1 SNHLY, CDR2 FYNNEI. The CDR3 totals 13 residues. The CDR3 region is CASGRDRQETQYF. Written as DNA, the CDR3 is TGTGCCAGCGGGCGGGACCGTCAAGAGACCCAGTACTTC.

The chain couples TRBV19 to TRBJ2-2, with D uncertain. This CDR3 comprises 14 residues. The V gene lost 0 bases and the J gene lost 4 bases, with 6 bases spanning the gap. Germline V CDR1 and CDR2: LNHDA, SQIVND (reference sequence). The CDR3 bases are TGTGCCAGTAGTATAGATCTGGGCACCGGGGAGCTGTTTTTT. Translated, it gives CASSIDLGTGELFF.

CDR3: CAIPSYTGELFF. The DNA of the CDR3 is TGTGCCATCCCCAGCTACACCGGGGAGCTGTTTTTT. The chain carries TRBV10-3 and TRBJ2-2; no firm D call. The V gene's germline CDR1 is ENHRY and CDR2 SYGVKD. CDR3 length: 12 amino acids. V was pared by 8 bases and J by 3 bases, with 7 bases between.

The V call is TRBV4-1, the J call TRBJ2-1; 8 bases are a match to TRBD1. V lost 4 bases and J lost 1; bases outside the gene matches: 3. This CDR3 comprises 15 residues. CDR1 is MGHRA and CDR2 is YSYEKL in the germline V gene. Written as DNA, the CDR3 is TGCGCCAGCAGCCGGGGACAGGTTTCCTACAATGAGCAGTTCTTC. It specifies CASSRGQVSYNEQFF.

V and J are TRBV25-1 and TRBJ1-4; D gene unclear. CDR1 is MGHDK, CDR2 SYGVNS, per germline. This CDR3 is 15 amino acids long. V lost 0 bases and J 4 bases, leaving 9 bases between the germline ends. The CDR3 region has the DNA TGTGCCAGCAGTGAATATCGAAACCTTAATGAAAAACTGTTTTTT. Translating gives CASSEYRNLNEKLFF.

The J gene is TRBJ2-4, the V gene TRBV11-3; TRBD1 or TRBD2 may be the D gene (5 bases each). CDR1 is SGHNT and CDR2 is YENEEA in the germline V gene. The ends were cut back, 0 bases at V and 10 bases at J, with 13 bases in the middle. This CDR3 has 14 amino acids. The CDR3 region has the DNA TGTGCCAGCAGCTTAGACGGGCAGGGACGGATTCAGTACTTC. Translation: CASSLDGQGRIQYF.

The DNA of the CDR3 is TGTGCCAGCAGCTTAAGAGTTAGCGGGGTGGGAGAGCAGTACTTC. It codes for CASSLRVSGVGEQYF. The genes are TRBV7-3 and TRBJ2-7, with 8 positions matching TRBD2. CDR1 is SGHTA, CDR2 FQGTGA, per germline. The CDR3 covers 15 residues. With 1 base clipped from V and 7 bases from J, the junction kept 9 bases outside the gene matches.

The DNA of the CDR3 is TGTGCCAGCAGCTTTACAGGGCACCCTAATGAAAAACTGTTTTTT. It yields the protein CASSFTGHPNEKLFF. The chain employs TRBV7-9 and TRBJ1-4; the D gene is possibly TRBD1 (6 bases). CDR1 and CDR2 from the germline V gene are SEHNR and FQNEAQ (reference sequence). The length of the CDR3 is 15 residues. Trimming removed 3 bases from V and 3 bases from J, with 11 bases in between.